This T cell receptor beta chain was captured in a study of T cell clones after liver transplantation (dated by TCRdb to about 2019). Some background on the complete study: The samples were obtained from ITN030ST, a randomized trial that attempted immunosuppression withdrawal within 2 years after liver transplantation. After a pre-transplant mixed lymphocyte reaction, TCRbeta sequencing was used to pinpoint donor-reactive T cell clones, which were subsequently tracked in post-transplant blood. As an antigen-independent comparator for donor-reactive sequences, third party-reactive TCRbeta sequences were also identified from pre-transplant MLRs. Of the eight recipients, a few were HCV-positive, while the remaining recipients had been transplanted for non-autoimmune, non-viral indications. No induction therapy was given to the subjects, and standard immunosuppression was administered until randomization at 12-24 months post-transplant. To count as tolerant, a recipient had to stay completely off immunosuppression for at least one year without liver enzymes climbing beyond twice the upper limit of normal. Blood samples were collected pre-transplant, pre-randomization before withdrawal, and post-randomization after either full withdrawal or failed withdrawal. Of the 8 liver transplant recipients making up the studied cohort, 3 were classified as tolerant and 5 as non-tolerant. What the authors observed across the whole study: Because of small, heterogeneous patient numbers and non-standardized post-transplant time points, the conclusions were only preliminary. After accounting for repertoire turnover, donor-reactive detection was significantly reduced in 7 of 8 subjects for CD4 and 8 of 8 for CD8. A greater decline was seen for donor-reactive sequences than for third party-reactive sequences, suggesting partial antigen-specific deletion unrelated to withdrawal success. Low numbers of available donor cells limited the measurable donor-reactive repertoire in a couple of subjects. Since no allograft tissue specimens were available, donor-reactive T cells may have migrated into the graft instead of being deleted. In 5 of 8 subjects, circulating donor-reactive CD4 TCRbeta sequences decreased significantly after transplant, regardless of tolerance or HCV status.

In the case of this clone: Its antigen has not been determined. No much larger clone is present one base from it, and per-base qualities are unavailable.

Including the terminal cysteine and phenylalanine, the CDR3 comprises 14 residues. Solely the CDR3 DNA is kept, with 42 bases framed from the first base. The germline V gene sets CDR1 to MDHEN and CDR2 to SYDVKM. V gives up 6 bases and J gives up 5 bases, and the segment between their germline ends measures 16 bases. High-throughput TCRbeta CDR3 sequencing of frozen genomic DNA was performed by immunoSEQ, including PCR amplification, mapping, bias correction and internal controls. The original methods were these. Only productive rearrangements were retained, with each unique TCRbeta sequence defined by its CDR3 nucleotide sequence together with its V and J gene. For classification of a sequence as donor-reactive, at least 5-fold expansion in CFSE-low cells relative to unstimulated pre-transplant cells and a frequency of at least 0.01% were required. Minimum frequency thresholds were set for each subject on the basis of the unstimulated sample with the lowest template count, so that a detection power of at least 90% was ensured. Jensen-Shannon divergence between the top 1000 TCRbeta sequences post- versus pre-transplant served as the measure of repertoire turnover. Two-sided Fisher's exact tests were used to test for changes in how often donor-reactive sequences were detected. TCRdb provides this immuneACCESS table in a form limited to in-frame rearrangements. Some clones are lacking; in checked studies, under half of them reflect an unresolved V gene, and why the rest are absent is not known. V and J calls and clone size are given by that table; D and trimming were obtained from the DNA. The sample table lists around 77,000 clones, 80% of them with a count of one. Approximately 0.8% of the sample is held by the ten biggest clonotypes.

Unstimulated PBMCs, after thawing, were stained for CD3, CD4 and CD8 and then FACS-sorted into CD3+CD4+ and CD3+CD8+ populations. Each of the 8 studied subjects was randomized to immunosuppression withdrawal. The Qiagen DNeasy Blood and Tissue Kit was used to isolate genomic DNA. The sample was CD4+ T cells from blood, taken 12 months after liver transplant. In this chain, TRBV28 is recombined with TRBJ1-1; 5 matching bases give a weak D call of TRBD1. The receptor's source is a human patient who received a liver transplant. Because of the transplant, the T cells may be the graft donor's rather than the patient's own. This receptor carries the CDR3 CASRLGHPWTEAFF. The DNA sequence reads TGTGCCAGCAGACTCGGACACCCGTGGACTGAAGCTTTCTTT.